The entry that follows covers one T cell receptor beta chain sequence. This same CDR3 is encoded by further DNA sequences in the sample. Assay used: immunoSEQ multiplex PCR; TCRdb lists only in-frame clones, some missing. The sample holds fewer than 75,000 clones, roughly 90% seen once. This sample stems from a study of T cell changes during pregnancy in multiple sclerosis. This CDR3 has 14 amino acids. Germline V lookup: CDR1 SGHTA, CDR2 FQGNSA. The V and J ends lost 5 bases and 2 bases respectively, with 13 bases between them. The rearrangement uses TRBV7-2 and TRBJ2-7; D ambiguous. This material consisted of peripheral blood, taken after pregnancy. The TCR comes from a female donor in good health, enrolled as a control in a pregnancy study. DNA of the CDR3: TGTGCCAGCAGCCCCCCTGGCGGCACCTACGAGCAGTACTTC. Amino acid sequence: CASSPPGGTYEQYF.